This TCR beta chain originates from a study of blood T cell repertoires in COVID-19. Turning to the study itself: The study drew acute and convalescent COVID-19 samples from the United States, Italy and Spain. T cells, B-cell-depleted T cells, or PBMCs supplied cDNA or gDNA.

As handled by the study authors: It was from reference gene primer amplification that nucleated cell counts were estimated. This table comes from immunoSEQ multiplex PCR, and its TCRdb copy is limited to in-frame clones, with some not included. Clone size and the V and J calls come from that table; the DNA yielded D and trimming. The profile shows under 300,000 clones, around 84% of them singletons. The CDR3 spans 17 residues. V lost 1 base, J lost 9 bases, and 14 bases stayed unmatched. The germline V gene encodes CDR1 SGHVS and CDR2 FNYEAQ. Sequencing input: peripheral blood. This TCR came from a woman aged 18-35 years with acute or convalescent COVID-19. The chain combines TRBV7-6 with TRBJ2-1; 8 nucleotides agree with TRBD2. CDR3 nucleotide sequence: TGTGCCAGCAGCTTAGATTCGCCGGGAGGGCCTTTGGTTGAGCAGTTCTTC. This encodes CASSLDSPGGPLVEQFF.